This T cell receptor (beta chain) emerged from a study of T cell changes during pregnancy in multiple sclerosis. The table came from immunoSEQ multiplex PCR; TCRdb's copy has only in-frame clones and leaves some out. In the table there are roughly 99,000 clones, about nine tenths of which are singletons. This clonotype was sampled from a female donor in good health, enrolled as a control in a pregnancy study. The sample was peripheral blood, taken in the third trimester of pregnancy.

CDR3 amino acids: CASSLWSGGENTQYF. CDR3 in DNA: TGCGCCAGCAGCTTGTGGTCAGGGGGCGAGAATACGCAGTATTTT. The chain recombines TRBV5-1 with TRBJ2-3; 8 nucleotides match TRBD1. V dropped 1 base and J dropped 7; count of bases not matched to a gene: 8. The CDR3 runs to 15 residues. Germline V gives CDR1 SGHRS, CDR2 YFSETQ. Combining the CDR3 with reference TRBV5-1 and TRBJ2-3 gives the whole variable domain KAGVTQTPRYLIKTRGQQVTLSCSPISGHRSVSWYQQTPGQGLQFLFEYFSETQRNKGNFPGRFSGRQFSNSRSEMNVSTLELGDSALYLCASSLWSGGENTQYFGPGTRLTVL.